The T cell receptor beta chain under discussion was sequenced for a study of blood T cell repertoires in COVID-19 (dated by TCRdb to the early 2020s). In the study overall: Samples from collaborators originated in the United States, Italy and Spain and spanned both the acute and convalescent phases of COVID-19. The sample metadata nearly always contained a de-identified subject ID, COVID-19 status, age in years and sex. A freely available public database, intended as a resource for researchers studying the immune response to SARS-CoV-2, is where the repertoires were released. Where HLA class I and class II types were available, the types were taken from metadata supplied by the sample provider, not from assay-based typing. The material from the prospective study consisted of cDNA or gDNA derived from T cells, B-cell-depleted T cells, or PBMCs. Subjects who had been exposed to COVID-19, were actively infected with it, or had recovered from it provided the deeply sampled blood TCRbeta repertoires that made up the dataset. The samples were drawn from the first 160 participants of the ongoing ImmuneRACE study and from under 1,500 subjects provided by 6 global collaborators. Paper-wide results and their limitations: The quantity of clinical and demographic metadata differed by source and by participant and was supplied without curation.

This clone was observed once. What antigen it recognizes has not been identified. Base qualities were left out, and no much larger clone turns up one base away. At one collaborating source in Seattle, patients were enrolled during active infection and were followed longitudinally through the course of disease. The collaborating institutions used their own protocols to collect whole blood in K2EDTA tubes. For TCRbeta analysis, collaborators shipped samples as frozen whole blood, isolated PBMCs, or DNA extracted from either of those sample types. TCRbeta CDR3 regions were amplified from genomic DNA using the immunoSEQ Assay, a bias-controlled multiplex PCR. The study's own analysis went as follows. The number of nucleated cells in each sample was estimated by amplification of reference gene primers within the assay. Sequence reads were collapsed and filtered to measure the absolute abundance of every unique TCRbeta CDR3 rearrangement. For each sample, productive Simpson clonality was calculated as the square root of Simpson's diversity index over productive rearrangements. Drawn from immuneACCESS, this table holds only the in-frame rearrangements with V and J called that TCRdb kept. Clones are partly lost; checked studies trace under half to an unresolved V gene and leave the rest unexplained. Clone size and V and J calls were adopted from that table, with D and trimming inferred from the DNA. This sample is represented by nearly 200,000 clones; approximately 86% of them were singletons. The ten most abundant clones make up roughly 0.91% of the sample.

In the germline V gene, CDR1 corresponds to SGHRS and CDR2 to YFSETQ. The V end loses 3 bases and the J end loses 4 bases, and a stretch of 14 bases separates them. From the cysteine through the phenylalanine, the CDR3 covers 14 amino acids. Kept here is only the CDR3 DNA, which spans 42 bases and is read in frame from base 1. The sequence came from a man aged 55 to 70 with COVID-19, enrolled during active disease. The chain links TRBV5-1 with TRBJ2-7, with a weak D call of TRBD1 (6 bases match). Material: peripheral blood. The CDR3 in this case is CASSSLMDSYEQYF. The DNA reads as follows: TGCGCCAGCAGCTCCCTAATGGACAGTTACGAGCAGTACTTC. Extended through the reference TRBV5-1 and TRBJ2-7 proteins, this CDR3 yields the full variable domain: KAGVTQTPRYLIKTRGQQVTLSCSPISGHRSVSWYQQTPGQGLQFLFEYFSETQRNKGNFPGRFSGRQFSNSRSEMNVSTLELGDSALYLCASSSLMDSYEQYFGPGTRLTVT.